These 8 T cell receptor beta chains were all obtained from the same sample, sequenced in a study of blood T cell repertoires in COVID-19. Here immunoSEQ multiplex PCR was the method, and the copy in TCRdb shows in-frame clones only, minus some. The table includes 130,000 to 150,000 clones, around 86% detected once. The source material was peripheral blood. All receptors derive from a human donor in a cohort sampled during active COVID-19.

The rearrangement uses TRBV7-9 and TRBJ1-1; D perhaps matches TRBD1 (6 bases). There are 14 residues in the CDR3. Trimming took 7 bases from V and 1 from J, leaving 13 bases between them. Germline V gene data show CDR1 as SEHNR and CDR2 as FQNEAQ (reference sequence). For the CDR3, the DNA is TGTGCCAGCAACCTGCTGGGACAGAACACTGAAGCTTTCTTT. Amino acid sequence: CASNLLGQNTEAFF.

V gene TRBV20-1 combines with J gene TRBJ1-5; D not certain. Trimming pared 3 bases from V and 0 bases from J, leaving 6 bases between. The germline gives CDR1 DFQATT, CDR2 SNEGSKA (reference sequence). CDR3 size: 13 residues. Here the CDR3 DNA reads TGCAGTGCTAGTCTCCGTAGCAATCAGCCCCAGCATTTT. Translated: CSASLRSNQPQHF.

The gene calls are TRBV13 and TRBJ1-5; possible D gene TRBD1, 5 bases. Per germline, CDR1 PRHDT and CDR2 FYEKMQ (reference sequence). The CDR3 runs to 16 residues. V was shortened by 0 bases and J by 0 bases, with 9 bases between the two germline ends. The CDR3 bases are TGTGCCAGCAGCTTAGGCCGGGGGAATAGCAATCAGCCCCAGCATTTT. Its translation is CASSLGRGNSNQPQHF.

The chain recombines TRBV19 with TRBJ1-5; 7 positions agree with TRBD1. V dropped 3 bases and J dropped 3; count of bases not matched to a gene: 5. The CDR3 spans 15 residues. Germline CDR1 is LNHDA and CDR2 is SQIVND (reference sequence). DNA of the CDR3: TGTGCCAGTAGTATCGAACAGGGGTTCAATCAGCCCCAGCATTTT. This gives the protein CASSIEQGFNQPQHF.

This clone was detected only a few times. The chain joins TRBV9 to TRBJ2-7, with 10 bases aligning to TRBD1. From germline, CDR1 is SGDLS and CDR2 YYNGEE. The CDR3 covers 15 residues. Trimming at V came to 4 bases and at J to 4 bases, leaving 8 bases not matched to a gene. The CDR3: CASSPRGQGTYEQYF. CDR3 nucleotide sequence: TGTGCCAGCAGCCCGAGGGGACAGGGGACTTACGAGCAGTACTTC.

CDR3 sequence: CASSPLSYNEQFF. DNA for the CDR3: TGTGCCAGCAGTCCCCTATCCTACAATGAGCAGTTCTTC. V is TRBV12-3 or TRBV12-4 and J is TRBJ2-1; unclear D gene. V lost 5 bases, J lost 1 base, and 6 bases lay in between. The CDR3 contains 13 residues.

The chain combines TRBV19 with TRBJ1-5, with 8 bases that match TRBD1. This CDR3 has 15 amino acids. The trim removed 4 bases at V and 4 bases at J, leaving 6 bases unmatched. The V gene's germline CDR1 is LNHDA and CDR2 SQIVND (reference sequence). This CDR3 is CASSTGTGFNQPQHF. CDR3 nucleotide sequence: TGTGCCAGTAGTACAGGGACAGGCTTTAATCAGCCCCAGCATTTT. Complete variable domain (other parts from reference TRBV19 and TRBJ1-5): DGGITQSPKYLFRKEGQNVTLSCEQNLNHDAMYWYRQDPGQGLRLIYYSQIVNDFQKGDIAEGYSVSREKKESFPLTVTSAQKNPTAFYLCASSTGTGFNQPQHFGDGTRLSIL.

This chain links TRBV18 with TRBJ1-4; D may be TRBD1 (5 bases). V lost 2 bases and J lost 0, with 7 bases in between. Per the germline V gene, CDR1 is KGHSH and CDR2 is LQKENI. This CDR3 contains 15 residues. CDR3 bases: TGTGCCAGCTCACCAGGGGCAACAACTAATGAAAAACTGTTTTTT. It codes for CASSPGATTNEKLFF.